These 28 T cell receptor beta chains were sequenced from one sample in a study of cytomegalovirus exposure and HLA in healthy donors. The PCR was carried out with 60 Vbeta primers and 13 Jbeta primers. The assay was immunoSEQ multiplex PCR, and TCRdb's table has in-frame clones only and misses some. This table has 100,000 to 120,000 clones, approximately 79% appearing once. The sample taken for sequencing was PBMCs. Receptor source: a man aged 30-40 years in good health and CMV-seropositive.

This chain uses TRBV10-2 with TRBJ1-5; D is unclear. Germline V gives CDR1 WSHSY, CDR2 SAAADI. V dropped 3 bases and J dropped 6 bases, with 9 bases sitting between them. CDR3 size: 13 residues. Here the CDR3 reads CASSETQVQPQHF. In DNA form, the CDR3 reads TGCGCCAGCAGTGAAACGCAGGTTCAGCCCCAGCATTTT.

This clone has just a few counts. The CDR3 coding sequence is TGTGCCAGCAGCTTAGAACGGCGGATAGCTAACTATGGCTACACCTTC. Protein: CASSLERRIANYGYTF. The chain joins TRBV7-9 to TRBJ1-2; D gene ambiguous. The V gene's germline CDR1 is SEHNR and CDR2 FQNEAQ (reference sequence). Trimming removed 1 base from V and 0 bases from J, with 12 bases in between. CDR3 length equals 16 residues.

V and J are TRBV6-1 and TRBJ1-6; TRBD1 is a possible D gene (5 bases). This CDR3 contains 14 residues. V dropped 1 base and J dropped 7 bases, with 8 bases sitting between them. Germline V gives CDR1 MNHNS, CDR2 SASEGT. The CDR3: CASSEDHRNSPLHF. In DNA form, the CDR3 reads TGTGCCAGCAGTGAAGACCACAGGAATTCACCCCTCCACTTT.

This chain links TRBV30 with TRBJ2-1; 8 positions agree with TRBD1. V lost 5 bases and J lost 3; bases outside the gene matches: 9. Germline V gene lookup returns CDR1 GTSNPN and CDR2 SVGIG (reference sequence). The CDR3 extends over 15 amino acids. CDR3 loop: CAWEADRGGYNEQFF. CDR3 coding DNA: TGTGCCTGGGAGGCAGACAGGGGCGGCTACAATGAGCAGTTCTTC. Filled out from reference TRBV30 and TRBJ2-1, the complete variable domain reads SQTIHQWPATLVQPVGSPLSLECTVEGTSNPNLYWYRQAAGRGLQLLFYSVGIGQISSEVPQNLSASRPQDRQFILSSKKLLLSDSGFYLCAWEADRGGYNEQFFGPGTRLTVL.

This clone was observed a few times. CDR3 amino acids: CASSLSAVRGEYGYTF. CDR3 DNA: TGTGCCAGCAGCTTAAGCGCGGTGCGGGGCGAGTATGGCTACACCTTC. This chain connects TRBV7-2 to TRBJ1-2; possibly TRBD1 for D (5 bases). Germline loops: CDR1 SGHTA, CDR2 FQGNSA. The ends were cut back, 2 bases at V and 5 bases at J, with 18 bases in the middle. The CDR3 consists of 16 residues.

The chain uses TRBV27 and TRBJ1-6; 8 bases map to TRBD1. The ends lost 1 base at V and 7 bases at J; junction bases unmatched: 9. Germline CDR1 is MNHEY and CDR2 is SMNVEV (reference sequence). This CDR3 region has 17 residues. The CDR3, as DNA: TGTGCCAGCAGTTTATGGGGCCCCGGGACAGGCAATTCACCCCTCCACTTT. This sequence encodes CASSLWGPGTGNSPLHF.

This rearrangement joins TRBV6-1 to TRBJ1-1, with 10 bases matching TRBD1. The CDR3 runs 15 residues. The V segment lost 8 bases and the J segment 1 base; nucleotides outside the gene matches: 7. Germline CDR1 MNHNS, CDR2 SASEGT. The CDR3 DNA reads as TGTGCCAGCCAAAGACAGGGGGCGCGGAACACTGAAGCTTTCTTT. Its translation is CASQRQGARNTEAFF.

This clone was picked up a small number of times. In nucleotides, the CDR3 is TGTGCCACAACGAGGGACAGGGGCGGATATGGCTACACCTTC. Encoded protein: CATTRDRGGYGYTF. The gene calls are TRBV19 and TRBJ1-2; 10 bases are shared with TRBD1. The ends lost 10 bases at V and 5 bases at J; junction bases unmatched: 10. This CDR3 is 14 amino acids long. Per germline, CDR1 LNHDA and CDR2 SQIVND (reference sequence).

The chain employs TRBV11-3 and TRBJ2-5; 8 bases fit TRBD2. The V segment lost 4 bases and the J segment 5 bases; nucleotides outside the gene matches: 0. CDR3 size: 12 residues. Germline CDR1 SGHNT, CDR2 YENEEA. The CDR3 spells CASSSGGETQYF. In DNA, the CDR3 is TGTGCCAGCAGCTCGGGGGGGGAGACCCAGTACTTC.

This chain links TRBV19 with TRBJ2-3; 8 positions match TRBD1. V shed 1 base, J shed 4 bases, and the junction held 13 bases outside the gene matches. Germline assignment: CDR1 LNHDA and CDR2 SQIVND (reference sequence). The CDR3 covers 18 residues. CDR3: CASSIATGVQGESDTQYF. The CDR3 region has the DNA TGTGCCAGTAGTATAGCGACCGGGGTACAGGGGGAATCAGATACGCAGTATTTT.

This rearrangement joins TRBV7-3 to TRBJ1-2; 9 bases are shared with TRBD1. The CDR3 extends over 14 amino acids. From germline, CDR1 is SGHTA and CDR2 FQGTGA. The J segment lost 2 bases and the V segment lost 4 bases, leaving 2 bases of the junction unmatched. CDR3 amino acids: CASSSGQGNYGYTF. CDR3 sequence (DNA): TGTGCCAGCAGCTCGGGACAGGGAAACTATGGCTACACCTTC.

The gene calls are TRBV19 and TRBJ1-5, with D hard to call. The length of the CDR3 is 13 residues. CDR1 is LNHDA, CDR2 SQIVND, per germline (reference sequence). Trimming removed 8 bases from V and 4 bases from J, with 12 bases in between. CDR3 DNA sequence: TGTGCCAGTGCGGAGCAGTGGAATCAGCCCCAGCATTTT. It translates to CASAEQWNQPQHF.

The chain is built from TRBV19 and TRBJ2-2; the match to TRBD2 covers 7 bases. The CDR3 consists of 16 residues. Germline CDR1 LNHDA, CDR2 SQIVND (reference sequence). V lost 3 bases and J lost 3; bases outside the gene matches: 7. Here the CDR3 reads CASSILMGGDTGELFF. The DNA of the CDR3 is TGTGCCAGTAGTATTCTCATGGGGGGGGACACCGGGGAGCTGTTTTTT.

The V gene is TRBV19, the J gene TRBJ2-7, with 8 bases lining up with TRBD1. Germline CDR1 reads LNHDA; CDR2 reads SQIVND (reference sequence). After removal of 5 bases from V and 0 bases from J, the junction contained 3 bases not matched to a gene. The CDR3 runs 14 residues. The CDR3 is CASSLTGVSYEQYF. For the CDR3, the DNA is TGTGCCAGTAGTCTGACAGGGGTCTCCTACGAGCAGTACTTC.

V gene TRBV10-1 combines with J gene TRBJ2-7; tentative D call: TRBD2 (7 bases). Germline V gene sequence: CDR1 WNHNN, CDR2 SYGVQD (reference sequence). This CDR3 is 16 amino acids long. V was pared by 6 bases and J by 4 bases, with 22 bases between. CDR3 protein: CASSLPGGHCLYEQYF. The CDR3, as DNA: TGCGCCAGCAGCCTACCGGGGGGACACTGCTTGTACGAGCAGTACTTC.

This rearrangement joins TRBV27 to TRBJ2-5; TRBD1 matches 9 bases. The ends lost 4 bases at V and 5 bases at J; junction bases unmatched: 8. CDR1 and CDR2 (germline): MNHEY, SMNVEV (reference sequence). The CDR3 extends over 15 amino acids. CDR3 residues: CASSYFRDREETQYF. The CDR3 region has the DNA TGTGCCAGCAGTTATTTCAGGGACAGGGAGGAGACCCAGTACTTC.

The J gene is TRBJ2-5, the V gene TRBV10-3, with D possibly being TRBD2 (6 bases). V was pared by 4 bases and J by 0 bases, with 18 bases between. The CDR3 is made up of 17 amino acids. Germline V lookup: CDR1 ENHRY, CDR2 SYGVKD. DNA for the CDR3: TGTGCCATCAGTGGTAAAGAGTCGGGGGAGTACCAAGAGACCCAGTACTTC. Its translation: CAISGKESGEYQETQYF.

The rearrangement links TRBV11-2 to TRBJ1-1; D perhaps matches TRBD1 (6 bases). CDR3 length: 15 residues. V lost 5 bases and J lost 0, with 13 bases in between. CDR1 SGHAT and CDR2 FQNNGV come from the germline V gene. CDR3 nucleotide sequence: TGTGCCAGCAGCCCCCGGACAGAGATGAACACTGAAGCTTTCTTT. Amino acid sequence: CASSPRTEMNTEAFF. Together with reference TRBV11-2 and TRBJ1-1, the CDR3 gives the full variable domain: EAGVAQSPRYKIIEKRQSVAFWCNPISGHATLYWYQQILGQGPKLLIQFQNNGVVDDSQLPKDRFSAERLKGVDSTLKIQPAKLEDSAVYLCASSPRTEMNTEAFFGQGTRLTVV.

This rearrangement joins TRBV10-2 to TRBJ1-5, with a tentative D call TRBD1 (6 bases). Germline loops: CDR1 WSHSY, CDR2 SAAADI. The CDR3 contains 13 residues. V lost 6 bases and J 9 bases, leaving 15 bases between the germline ends. The CDR3 sequence is CASSARTGMPQHF. CDR3 bases: TGCGCCAGCAGCGCCCGTACAGGGATGCCCCAGCATTTT.

V usage is TRBV21-1 and J usage is TRBJ2-7; TRBD1, the D gene given by the table, was not confirmed from the DNA. TRBV21-1 is a recognized pseudogene. This CDR3 has 16 residues. Here the CDR3 reads CASSTEPTGESYEQYF. Written as DNA, the CDR3 is TGTGCCAGCAGCACGGAGCCGACAGGGGAGTCCTACGAGCAGTACTTC.

The chain joins TRBV14 to TRBJ2-5, with 9 nucleotides matching TRBD1. J lost 4 bases, V lost 4 bases, and 16 bases had no gene match. CDR1 is SGHDN and CDR2 is FVKESK in the germline V gene. CDR3 length: 18 amino acids. The CDR3 sequence is CASSRRGQGNMDRETQYF. The CDR3 DNA follows: TGTGCCAGCAGCCGTCGAGGACAGGGGAATATGGATCGAGAGACCCAGTACTTC. Full variable domain (missing parts from reference TRBV14 and TRBJ2-5): EAGVTQFPSHSVIEKGQTVTLRCDPISGHDNLYWYRRVMGKEIKFLLHFVKESKQDESGMPNNRFLAERTGGTYSTLKVQPAELEDSGVYFCASSRRGQGNMDRETQYFGPGTRLLVL.

The chain's CDR3 is CASSVAPTQGTEAFF. CDR3 sequence (DNA): TGTGCCAGCAGCGTAGCGCCAACCCAGGGCACTGAAGCTTTCTTT. The rearrangement joins TRBV9 to TRBJ1-1, with D tentatively TRBD1 (5 bases). CDR1 is SGDLS and CDR2 is YYNGEE in the germline V gene. V lost 0 bases and J 4 bases, leaving 13 bases between the germline ends. This CDR3 has 15 amino acids.

This rearrangement joins TRBV29-1 to TRBJ1-3, with TRBD1 identical over 9 bases. The V and J ends lost 5 bases and 9 bases, in that order; junction bases with no gene match: 23. CDR3 length equals 18 residues. Germline lookup yields CDR1 SQVTM and CDR2 ANQGSEA. The CDR3 nucleotides read TGCAGCGTTAGAATGGGGACAGGGTTCCGTGGGGCCCGGGGCACCATATATTTT. Translation: CSVRMGTGFRGARGTIYF. The whole variable domain, remainder taken from reference TRBV29-1 and TRBJ1-3, is SAVISQKPSRDICQRGTSLTIQCQVDSQVTMMFWYRQQPGQSLTLIATANQGSEATYESGFVIDKFPISRPNLTFSTLTVSNMSPEDSSIYLCSVRMGTGFRGARGTIYFGEGSWLTVV.

The J gene is TRBJ1-5, the V gene TRBV21-1; the DNA was not used to check the table's D call, TRBD1. TRBV21-1 has pseudogene status. The CDR3 spans 17 residues. The CDR3 protein is CASSTEGQALCNQPQHF. The CDR3 DNA follows: TGTGCCAGCAGCACCGAAGGACAGGCCTTATGCAATCAGCCCCAGCATTTT.

The chain couples TRBV6-1 to TRBJ1-2; D ambiguous. CDR3 length equals 14 residues. CDR1 and CDR2 from the germline V gene are MNHNS and SASEGT. The germline V and J ends were trimmed by 8 bases and 1 base, with 14 bases remaining between them. CDR3 sequence: CASRLGQLNYGYTF. CDR3 nucleotide sequence: TGTGCCAGCCGTCTTGGGCAGCTTAACTATGGCTACACCTTC.

V gene TRBV4-2 combines with J gene TRBJ2-1; TRBD2 matches at 12 bases. The CDR3 has 19 amino acids. The V and J ends lost 0 bases and 0 bases, in that order; junction bases with no gene match: 6. In germline, CDR1 is LGHNA, CDR2 YNFKEQ. The CDR3 coding sequence is TGTGCCAGCAGCCAAGAGGGACTAGCGGGTCCGAGCTCCTACAATGAGCAGTTCTTC. Translation: CASSQEGLAGPSSYNEQFF.

This clone has just one count. V gene TRBV5-8 combines with J gene TRBJ1-1; TRBD1 matches at 9 bases. The CDR3 loop spans 13 amino acids. Germline loops: CDR1 SGHTS, CDR2 YDEGEE. The junction had 9 bases not matched to a gene; V was cut back by 7 bases and J by 8 bases. In DNA form, the CDR3 reads TGTGCCAGCGGCACCCGAGGGACAGGGGAAGCTTTCTTT. This translates into CASGTRGTGEAFF.

The V call is TRBV11-2, the J call TRBJ2-3; TRBD2 aligns across 11 bases. Germline lookup yields CDR1 SGHAT and CDR2 FQNNGV. This CDR3 comprises 16 residues. V trimming: 1 base; J trimming: 4 bases; junction bases outside the gene matches: 4. The CDR3, as DNA: TGTGCCAGCAGCTTAGGGTGGACTAGCGGGTCAGATACGCAGTATTTT. This encodes CASSLGWTSGSDTQYF.